This entry lists 23 T cell receptor beta chains sequenced from one sample in a study of T cell repertoires in cytomegalovirus infection. Each CDR3 protein is one row after TCRdb ran MiXCR on the reads. The sample has fewer than 400,000 distinct CDR3 sequences; around 18% are singletons. Specimen: PBMCs. The receptor set was obtained from a human donor in good health (CMV status not recorded). Some clones in this sample may be carry-over from other donors' samples.

The table lists this clonotype with a few counts. The chain joins TRBV12-3 or TRBV12-4 to TRBJ2-5, with D uncertain. The CDR3 sequence is 15 residues long. V was clipped by 3 bases and J by 2 bases, with 13 bases between them. In DNA form, the CDR3 reads TGTGCCAGCAGTTTCCGACCTGACGGTCAAGAGACCCAGTACTTC. It yields the protein CASSFRPDGQETQYF.

The table lists this clonotype with many counts. V is TRBV7-9 and J is TRBJ2-7, with D tentatively TRBD2 (6 bases). Germline assignment: CDR1 SEHNR and CDR2 FQNEAQ (reference sequence). Trimming left V 5 bases short and J 3 bases short, with 11 bases between. This CDR3 region has 13 residues. In nucleotides, the CDR3 is TGTGCCAGCAGCCCCCCCGGGGGCTACGAGCAGTACTTC. As protein: CASSPPGGYEQYF.

This clonotype appeared many times. The CDR3 sequence is CASSLHDRGVRTEAFF. CDR3 DNA sequence: TGTGCCAGCAGCTTACACGATAGAGGGGTTCGCACTGAAGCTTTCTTT. The J gene is TRBJ1-1, the V gene TRBV7-9; D possibly corresponds to TRBD1 (5 bases). The CDR3 length is 16 residues. V was pared by 2 bases and J by 4 bases, with 17 bases between. Germline V gene data show CDR1 as SEHNR and CDR2 as FQNEAQ (reference sequence).

The chain links TRBV5-1 to TRBJ2-6; perhaps TRBD2 as D (6 bases). The germline V gene has CDR1 SGHRS and CDR2 YFSETQ. V was pared by 0 bases and J by 0 bases, with 13 bases between. CDR3 size: 18 residues. The CDR3 region has the DNA TGCGCCAGCAGCTTGGCCGGGGCGGGAAGCTCTGGGGCCAACGTCCTGACTTTC. Its protein is CASSLAGAGSSGANVLTF.

This clonotype has only a few counts. This rearrangement joins TRBV20-1 to TRBJ2-1; a weak D match, TRBD2 (5 bases). The V gene lost 3 bases and the J gene lost 0 bases, with 12 bases spanning the gap. From germline, CDR1 is DFQATT and CDR2 SNEGSKA (reference sequence). The CDR3 sequence is 15 residues long. CDR3 nucleotide sequence: TGCAGTGCTAGTAAGTCTAGCAACTCCTACAATGAGCAGTTCTTC. This encodes CSASKSSNSYNEQFF.

The chain is built from TRBV4-1 and TRBJ2-3; 12 bases agree with TRBD2. Looked up from germline, CDR1 is MGHRA and CDR2 is YSYEKL. The CDR3 loop spans 16 amino acids. The junction had 4 bases not matched to a gene; V was cut back by 2 bases and J by 4 bases. CDR3 protein: CASSQRTSGAADTQYF. CDR3 in DNA: TGCGCCAGCAGCCAACGGACTAGCGGGGCTGCAGATACGCAGTATTTT.

V gene TRBV28 combines with J gene TRBJ2-3; tentative D call: TRBD2 (5 bases). The germline V and J ends were trimmed by 0 bases and 0 bases, with 7 bases remaining between them. Germline CDR1 reads MDHEN; CDR2 reads SYDVKM. The CDR3 loop spans 15 amino acids. The DNA of the CDR3 is TGTGCCAGCAGTTTATGGCTAGCTAGCACAGATACGCAGTATTTT. Amino acids: CASSLWLASTDTQYF.

The chain links TRBV18 to TRBJ2-3, with D perhaps matching TRBD2 (7 bases). The CDR3 is made up of 15 amino acids. Trimming took 8 bases from V and 2 from J, leaving 17 bases between them. The germline V gene has CDR1 KGHSH and CDR2 LQKENI. The CDR3 nucleotides are TGTGCCAGCCCCAAGGAGGGGGGGGCCACAGATACGCAGTATTTT. Protein: CASPKEGGATDTQYF.

This clonotype was detected a few times. The DNA of the CDR3 is TGTGCCAGCAGGGAGCGGACAGGGTCAGAGACCCAGTACTTC. Encoded protein: CASRERTGSETQYF. The rearrangement joins TRBV7-9 to TRBJ2-5; 8 positions agree with TRBD1. Unmatched junction bases numbered 7, after V lost 6 bases and J lost 4 bases. The CDR3 runs to 14 residues. CDR1 and CDR2 (germline): SEHNR, FQNEAQ (reference sequence).

The J gene is TRBJ1-6, the V gene TRBV6-5; no clear D. The germline V gene has CDR1 MNHEY and CDR2 SVGAGI. There are 15 residues in the CDR3. The V end lost 5 bases, the J end lost 7 bases, and 15 bases lay between the germline ends. CDR3 bases: TGTGCCAGCAGTCGAAAATACAGATCGAATTCACCCCTCCACTTT. Encoded protein: CASSRKYRSNSPLHF.

This clonotype was counted only a few times. The rearrangement joins TRBV7-4 to TRBJ1-3; D call uncertain. Looked up from germline, CDR1 is SGHVT and CDR2 is SQSDAQ. CDR3 size: 13 residues. Trimming took 6 bases from V and 7 from J, leaving 13 bases between them. Here the CDR3 DNA reads TGTGCCAGCAGGGACTTGTTCGGGAACACCATATATTTT. Its protein product is CASRDLFGNTIYF.

This clonotype was seen a few times. This chain links TRBV4-1 with TRBJ1-4; D call uncertain. CDR3 size: 12 residues. The germline CDR1 and CDR2 sequences are MGHRA and YSYEKL. The germline V and J ends were trimmed by 4 bases and 10 bases, with 10 bases remaining between them. CDR3 protein: CASSRRQGKLFF. CDR3 coding DNA: TGCGCCAGCAGCCGCAGACAAGGAAAACTGTTTTTT.

This clonotype was counted at least ten times. The rearrangement links TRBV6-1 to TRBJ1-2; possibly TRBD1 for D (5 bases). The germline V gene has CDR1 MNHNS and CDR2 SASEGT. This CDR3 has 15 amino acids. V lost 2 bases, J lost 0 bases, and 10 bases lay in between. CDR3 nucleotide sequence: TGTGCCAGCAGTGAATTGGGACCGACTAACTATGGCTACACCTTC. Amino acids: CASSELGPTNYGYTF.

This clonotype appeared many times. The chain links TRBV7-2 to TRBJ2-1; D is unresolved. The CDR3 runs to 12 residues. Trimming left V 2 bases short and J 7 bases short, with 6 bases between. Germline CDR1 reads SGHTA; CDR2 reads FQGNSA. CDR3 bases: TGTGCCAGCAGCTTATCTGCGAATGAGCAGTTCTTC. Protein sequence: CASSLSANEQFF.

This clonotype was counted at least ten times. The V and J genes are TRBV7-2 and TRBJ2-3; possibly TRBD2 for D (5 bases). Germline loops: CDR1 SGHTA, CDR2 FQGNSA. The CDR3 extends over 13 amino acids. The germline V and J ends were trimmed by 6 bases and 4 bases, with 11 bases remaining between them. The CDR3 here is CASRPTRADTQYF. In DNA form, the CDR3 reads TGTGCCAGCAGACCCACTAGGGCAGATACGCAGTATTTT.

There are a few counts of this clonotype. This chain joins TRBV7-7 and TRBJ2-5; D tentatively fits TRBD1 or TRBD2 (5 bases each). The CDR3 length is 14 residues. The germline V gene has CDR1 SSHAT and CDR2 FNYEAQ (reference sequence). Trimming shortened V by 3 bases and J by 1 base, and 9 bases separated the two germline ends. The CDR3 spells CASSLGPTQETQYF. CDR3 nucleotides: TGTGCCAGCAGCTTGGGACCGACCCAAGAGACCCAGTACTTC.

The chain joins TRBV11-2 to TRBJ2-7; D gene uncertain. Looked up from germline, CDR1 is SGHAT and CDR2 is FQNNGV. Trimming took off 4 bases at V and 2 bases at J, with 12 bases between the two ends. The CDR3 is 14 residues long. CDR3: CASSSLARTYEQYF. CDR3 nucleotide sequence: TGTGCCAGCAGCTCATTAGCTAGGACCTACGAGCAGTACTTC.

This chain links TRBV27 with TRBJ2-3; 7 bases agree with TRBD2. CDR3 length equals 15 residues. Germline CDR1 is MNHEY and CDR2 is SMNVEV (reference sequence). V dropped 5 bases and J dropped 4; count of bases not matched to a gene: 9. In DNA form, the CDR3 reads TGTGCCAGCAGTACGGGAACTCTAGCGGCAGATACGCAGTATTTT. This sequence encodes CASSTGTLAADTQYF.

This clonotype was seen only a few times. The CDR3 sequence is CATRGSDYYGYTF. CDR3 DNA sequence: TGTGCCACCAGAGGTTCGGACTACTATGGCTACACCTTC. The chain combines TRBV24-1 with TRBJ1-2; D not resolved. CDR3 size: 13 residues. The V end was cut by 7 bases, the J end by 3 bases, with 11 bases between. The germline V gene has CDR1 KGHDR and CDR2 SFDVKD.

This clonotype was counted many times. The DNA of the CDR3 is TGTGCCAGCAGCTTAGGGGCGAATAGCAATCAGCCCCAGCATTTT. It codes for CASSLGANSNQPQHF. J is TRBJ1-5 and V is TRBV7-2, with D unclear. This CDR3 contains 15 residues. The germline gives CDR1 SGHTA, CDR2 FQGNSA. V lost 1 base, J lost 0 bases, and 7 bases lay in between.

The table lists this clonotype with a few counts. The CDR3 spells CASSPPVQGANYGYTF. Here the CDR3 DNA reads TGTGCCAGCAGCCCGCCGGTACAGGGAGCTAACTATGGCTACACCTTC. V and J are TRBV28 and TRBJ1-2; perhaps TRBD1 as D (6 bases). Trimming left V 6 bases short and J 0 bases short, with 17 bases between. Germline lookup yields CDR1 MDHEN and CDR2 SYDVKM. The CDR3 contains 16 residues.

The chain combines TRBV9 with TRBJ2-6; D remains unclear. Germline lookup yields CDR1 SGDLS and CDR2 YYNGEE. V lost 0 bases to trimming and J lost 0 bases, with 10 bases between them. The CDR3 loop spans 17 amino acids. CDR3 amino acids: CASSVDGPSSGANVLTF. CDR3 DNA: TGTGCCAGCAGCGTAGACGGACCTTCCTCTGGGGCCAACGTCCTGACTTTC.

The chain joins TRBV28 to TRBJ2-7; D possibly corresponds to TRBD1 (8 bases). Trimming removed 5 bases from V and 2 bases from J, with 16 bases in between. CDR1 and CDR2 from the germline V gene are MDHEN and SYDVKM. This CDR3 region has 15 residues. The CDR3: CASSPHRGTTYEQYF. CDR3 nucleotide sequence: TGTGCCAGCAGTCCCCACAGGGGGACTACCTACGAGCAGTACTTC.